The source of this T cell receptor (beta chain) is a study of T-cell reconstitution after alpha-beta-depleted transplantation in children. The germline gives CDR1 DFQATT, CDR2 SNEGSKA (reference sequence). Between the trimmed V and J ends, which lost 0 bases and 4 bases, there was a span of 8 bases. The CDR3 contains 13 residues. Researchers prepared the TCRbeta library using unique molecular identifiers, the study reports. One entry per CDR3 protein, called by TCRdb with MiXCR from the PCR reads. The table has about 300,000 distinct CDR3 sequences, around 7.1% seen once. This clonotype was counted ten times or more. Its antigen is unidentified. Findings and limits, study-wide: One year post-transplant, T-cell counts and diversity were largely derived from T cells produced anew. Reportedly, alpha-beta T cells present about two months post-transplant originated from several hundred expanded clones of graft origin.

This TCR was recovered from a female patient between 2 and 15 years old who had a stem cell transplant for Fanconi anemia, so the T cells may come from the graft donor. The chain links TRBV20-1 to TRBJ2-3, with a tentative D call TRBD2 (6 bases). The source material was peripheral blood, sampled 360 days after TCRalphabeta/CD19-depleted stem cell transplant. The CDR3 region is CSARDGGADTQYF. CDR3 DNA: TGCAGTGCTAGAGACGGGGGAGCAGATACGCAGTATTTT.